The rows below give T cell receptor beta chains drawn from one sample of a study of shared clonotypes between healthy human individuals. Sequenced by immunoSEQ multiplex PCR; TCRdb stores in-frame clones only, minus some. The table shows about 1 million clones, with under 80% occurring only once. Sequenced input: memory CD4+ T cells sorted from blood. The source is a man in his late teens or twenties in good health. Each CDR3 is given with its conserved first and last residue. The D gene is left open where the match is weak. Expanded clones are given a class, and other clones once, few, many or no size at all.

.	TRBV2	TRBJ1-6	.	CASSGAGFNSPLHF	TGTGCCAGCAGCGGGGCAGGCTTTAATTCACCCCTCCACTTT
TRBD2	TRBV6-6	TRBJ2-7	.	CASRTGRGGIYEQYF	TGTGCCAGCAGGACCGGGCGGGGGGGTATCTACGAGCAGTACTTC
.	TRBV28	TRBJ2-7	.	CASSFGGARYEQYF	TGTGCCAGCAGTTTTGGAGGGGCTCGCTACGAGCAGTACTTC
TRBD1	TRBV5-1	TRBJ1-2	.	CASTLGDRVGYTF	TGCGCCAGCACCCTAGGGGACAGGGTCGGCTACACCTTC
.	TRBV5-1	TRBJ1-6	.	CASSLNLGGNQNSPLHF	TGCGCCAGCAGCTTGAATCTGGGGGGCAATCAAAATTCACCCCTCCACTTT
TRBD1	TRBV5-5	TRBJ2-3	.	CASSPAGTGGASDTQYF	TGTGCCAGCAGCCCGGCGGGGACAGGTGGGGCATCAGATACGCAGTATTTT
.	TRBV15	TRBJ1-5	.	CATSRDRGGSNQPQHF	TGTGCCACCAGCAGAGATAGAGGGGGGAGCAATCAGCCCCAGCATTTT
.	TRBV19	TRBJ2-1	.	CASSPPRARNEQFF	TGTGCCAGTAGTCCCCCAAGGGCTCGTAATGAGCAGTTCTTC
.	TRBV30	TRBJ1-1	.	CACLPSRESAEAFF	TGTGCCTGCCTCCCCTCGAGGGAATCCGCTGAAGCTTTCTTT
.	TRBV19	TRBJ1-2	.	CASTPMLGQANYGYTF	TGTGCCAGTACCCCTATGCTGGGACAAGCTAACTATGGCTACACCTTC
TRBD1	TRBV4-1	TRBJ1-2	.	CASSQQDRANYGYTF	TGCGCCAGCAGCCAACAGGACAGGGCGAACTATGGCTACACCTTC
TRBD1	TRBV19	TRBJ1-4	.	CASSSQGATNEKLFF	TGTGCCAGTAGTAGCCAGGGGGCAACTAATGAAAAACTGTTTTTT
.	TRBV10-1	TRBJ2-5	.	CASSGPDRETQYF	TGCGCCAGCAGTGGACCTGACAGAGAGACCCAGTACTTC
.	TRBV6-6	TRBJ1-2	.	CASKRDTNYGYTF	TGTGCCAGCAAAAGAGACACTAACTATGGCTACACCTTC
.	TRBV9	TRBJ2-1	few	CASSVAEGSYNEQFF	TGTGCCAGCAGCGTAGCGGAGGGGTCCTACAATGAGCAGTTCTTC
TRBD2	TRBV15	TRBJ2-3	.	CATSRVGAGEWGTDTQYF	TGTGCCACCAGCAGAGTAGGAGCGGGGGAATGGGGCACAGATACGCAGTATTTT
TRBD1	TRBV14	TRBJ1-2	.	CASSLGTGSYGYTF	TGTGCCAGCAGCCTAGGGACAGGGAGCTATGGCTACACCTTC
.	TRBV9	TRBJ2-7	.	CASSVGSSYEQYF	TGTGCCAGCAGCGTAGGAAGCTCCTACGAGCAGTACTTC
.	TRBV5-5	TRBJ2-7	.	CASSFQGSYEQYF	TGTGCCAGCAGCTTTCAGGGCTCCTACGAGCAGTACTTC
.	TRBV21-1	TRBJ1-1	once	CASSIRGTEAFF	TGTGCCAGCAGCATCAGGGGCACTGAAGCTTTCTTT
TRBD1	TRBV4-1	TRBJ1-3	.	CASSQAASGTGTGNTIYF	TGCGCCAGCAGCCAAGCCGCATCCGGGACAGGGACTGGAAACACCATATATTTT
TRBD1	TRBV28	TRBJ1-2	.	CASSPPTGLIQGYTF	TGTGCCAGCAGTCCACCGACAGGGTTGATTCAGGGCTACACCTTC
.	TRBV5-1	TRBJ2-7	.	CASSLSTGPRDEQYF	TGCGCCAGCAGCTTATCGACTGGCCCGCGGGACGAGCAGTACTTC
TRBD2	TRBV7-7	TRBJ2-3	.	CASSPTSGRTDTQYF	TGTGCTAGCAGCCCTACTAGCGGGAGGACCGATACGCAGTATTTT
.	TRBV2	TRBJ2-3	.	CASSVGADTQYF	TGTGCCTCCTCCGTGGGGGCAGATACGCAGTATTTT
.	TRBV18	TRBJ1-1	.	CASSPSPVPSTEAFF	TGTGCCAGCTCCCCCTCCCCGGTACCGTCCACTGAAGCTTTCTTT
.	TRBV28	TRBJ1-6	.	CASSGSSYNSPLHF	TGTGCCAGCAGTGGGAGCTCCTATAATTCACCCCTCCACTTT
.	TRBV5-8	TRBJ1-4	few	CASSLIVGNPYEKLFF	TGTGCCAGCAGCTTGATTGTAGGAAACCCCTATGAAAAACTGTTTTTT
TRBD1	TRBV7-6	TRBJ1-4	.	CASSLGGQGVNEKLFF	TGTGCCAGCAGCTTAGGGGGGCAGGGGGTTAATGAAAAACTGTTTTTT
.	TRBV7-2	TRBJ2-5	.	CASSSEDAETQYF	TGTGCCAGCAGCTCGGAGGATGCGGAGACCCAGTACTTC
TRBD1	TRBV11-2	TRBJ2-1	.	CASSLRVDRVSSYNEQFF	TGTGCCAGCAGCTTAAGGGTCGACAGGGTGAGCTCCTACAATGAGCAGTTCTTC
TRBD1	TRBV29-1	TRBJ1-2	.	CSGLGQGEPYGYTF	TGCAGCGGCCTGGGACAGGGTGAACCCTATGGCTACACCTTC
.	TRBV7-9	TRBJ1-5	.	CASSFDGPNQPQHF	TGTGCCAGCAGTTTTGACGGCCCGAATCAGCCCCAGCATTTT
.	TRBV28	TRBJ1-1	.	CASSLTKPDRGAFF	TGTGCCAGCAGTTTAACGAAACCCGACCGGGGAGCTTTCTTT
.	TRBV6-1	TRBJ2-5	.	CASSADLEETQYF	TGTGCCAGCAGTGCGGATTTAGAAGAGACCCAGTACTTC
.	TRBV2	TRBJ2-1	.	CASSVSNEQFF	TGTGCCAGCAGTGTTTCCAATGAGCAGTTCTTC
.	TRBV27	TRBJ1-2	.	CASMYRPGYGYTF	TGTGCCAGCATGTACCGACCCGGCTATGGCTACACCTTC
.	TRBV2	TRBJ2-1	once	CASSDNDGKQFF	TGTGCCAGCAGTGACAATGACGGGAAGCAGTTCTTC
TRBD2	TRBV4-2	TRBJ2-7	.	CASSQGLAGGTSHEQYF	TGTGCCAGCAGCCAAGGACTAGCGGGAGGGACGAGTCACGAGCAGTACTTC
TRBD2	TRBV16	TRBJ2-1	few	CASSAGRVGEQFF	TGTGCCAGCAGCGCAGGGAGGGTTGGTGAGCAGTTCTTC
.	TRBV27	TRBJ2-7	.	CASSFRDSSYEQYF	TGTGCCAGCAGTTTCCGGGACTCGTCCTACGAGCAGTACTTC
TRBD1	TRBV6-1	TRBJ2-1	once	CASSRGQGVNEQFF	TGTGCCAGCAGTCGGGGACAGGGAGTCAATGAGCAGTTCTTC
.	TRBV4-1	TRBJ1-1	.	CASSQDPQPWAEAFF	TGCGCCAGCAGCCAAGATCCTCAGCCTTGGGCTGAAGCTTTCTTT
TRBD1	TRBV19	TRBJ1-2	.	CASTRLGTGGRGNYGYTF	TGTGCCAGTACCCGCCTGGGGACAGGGGGCAGGGGGAACTATGGCTACACCTTC
TRBD1	TRBV19	TRBJ1-4	.	CASARQGGEKLFF	TGTGCCAGTGCGAGACAGGGAGGGGAAAAACTGTTTTTT
.	TRBV18	TRBJ1-1	.	CASRTEGGLTEAFF	TGTGCCAGCCGTACTGAGGGGGGGCTGACTGAAGCTTTCTTT